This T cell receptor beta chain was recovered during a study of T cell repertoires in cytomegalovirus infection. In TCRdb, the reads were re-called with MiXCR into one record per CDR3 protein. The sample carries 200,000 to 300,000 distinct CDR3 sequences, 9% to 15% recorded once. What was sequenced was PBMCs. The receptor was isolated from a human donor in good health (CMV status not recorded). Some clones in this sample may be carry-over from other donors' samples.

In DNA form, the CDR3 reads TGTGCCATCCACTTATGGGGAAACACCGGGGAGCTGTTTTTT. Translating it yields CAIHLWGNTGELFF. The gene calls are TRBV12-3 or TRBV12-4 and TRBJ2-2; no clear D gene. Deletions cut 10 bases from V and 2 bases from J, with 14 bases between. The CDR3 loop spans 14 amino acids.